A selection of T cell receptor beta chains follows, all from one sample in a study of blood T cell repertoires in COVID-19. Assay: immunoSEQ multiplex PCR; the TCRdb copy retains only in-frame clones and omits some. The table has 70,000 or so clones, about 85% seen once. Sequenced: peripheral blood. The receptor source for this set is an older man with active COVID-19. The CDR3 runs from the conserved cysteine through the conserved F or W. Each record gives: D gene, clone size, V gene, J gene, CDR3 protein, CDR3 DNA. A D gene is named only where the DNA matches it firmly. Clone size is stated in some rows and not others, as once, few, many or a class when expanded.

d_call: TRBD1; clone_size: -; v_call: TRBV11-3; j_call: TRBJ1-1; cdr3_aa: CASSSWGQMNTEAFF; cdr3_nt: TGTGCCAGCAGCTCGTGGGGACAGATGAACACTGAAGCTTTCTTT
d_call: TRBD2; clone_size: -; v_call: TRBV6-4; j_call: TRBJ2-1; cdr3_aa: CASSESGMGEQFF; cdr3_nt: TGTGCCAGCAGTGAAAGCGGGATGGGTGAGCAGTTCTTC
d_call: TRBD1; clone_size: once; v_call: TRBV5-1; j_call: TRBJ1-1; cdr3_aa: CASSFGTGGRNTEAFF; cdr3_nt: TGCGCCAGCAGCTTCGGGACAGGGGGCCGGAACACTGAAGCTTTCTTT
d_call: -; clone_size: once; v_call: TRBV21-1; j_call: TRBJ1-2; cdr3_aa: CASTGQGQGLNYGYTF; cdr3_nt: TGTGCCAGCACGGGCCAGGGGCAGGGGCTAAACTATGGCTACACCTTC
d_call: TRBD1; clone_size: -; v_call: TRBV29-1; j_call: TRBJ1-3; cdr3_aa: CSVEVGTGDSGNTIYF; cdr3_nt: TGCAGCGTTGAAGTTGGGACAGGAGACTCTGGAAACACCATATATTTT
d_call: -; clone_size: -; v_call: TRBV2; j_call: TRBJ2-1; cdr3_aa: CASRGRVGAYNEQFF; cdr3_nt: TGTGCCAGCAGGGGTCGGGTAGGGGCCTACAATGAGCAGTTCTTC
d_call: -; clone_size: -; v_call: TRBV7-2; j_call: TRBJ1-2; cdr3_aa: CASSLSGTPTNYGYTF; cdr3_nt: TGTGCCAGCAGCTTAAGCGGGACACCCACTAACTATGGCTACACCTTC
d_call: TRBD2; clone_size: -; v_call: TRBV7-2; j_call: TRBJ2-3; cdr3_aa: CASSYRAGVGTDTQYF; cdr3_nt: TGTGCCAGCAGCTACAGAGCGGGAGTCGGCACAGATACGCAGTATTTT
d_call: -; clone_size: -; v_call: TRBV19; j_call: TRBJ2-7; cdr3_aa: CASSILQDSSTYEQYF; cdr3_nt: TGTGCCAGTAGTATACTCCAGGACAGTAGCACCTACGAGCAGTACTTC
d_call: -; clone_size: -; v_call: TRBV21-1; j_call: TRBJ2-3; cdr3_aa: CASSKSSVGDTQYF; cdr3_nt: TGTGCCAGCAGCAAGTCTAGCGTGGGGGATACGCAGTATTTT
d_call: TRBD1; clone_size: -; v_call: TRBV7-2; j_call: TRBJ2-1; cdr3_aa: CASSATGTGGYNEQFF; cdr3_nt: TGTGCCAGCAGCGCCACCGGGACAGGGGGGTACAATGAGCAGTTCTTC
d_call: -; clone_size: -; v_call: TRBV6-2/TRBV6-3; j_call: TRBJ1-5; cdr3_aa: CASSYGGWSNQPQHF; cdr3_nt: TGTGCCAGCAGTTATGGGGGGTGGAGCAATCAGCCCCAGCATTTT
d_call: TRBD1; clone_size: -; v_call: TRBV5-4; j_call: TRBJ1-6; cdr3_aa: CASSPTGVGYSPLHF; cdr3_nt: TGTGCCAGCAGCCCGACAGGGGTCGGGTACTCACCCCTCCACTTT
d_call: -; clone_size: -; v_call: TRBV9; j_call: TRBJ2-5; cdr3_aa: CASSVTWGGQETQYF; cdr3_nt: TGTGCCAGCAGCGTAACTTGGGGCGGCCAAGAGACCCAGTACTTC
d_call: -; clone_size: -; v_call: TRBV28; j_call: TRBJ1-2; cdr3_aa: CASSWSPYGYTF; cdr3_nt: TGTGCCAGCAGTTGGAGTCCGTATGGCTACACCTTC
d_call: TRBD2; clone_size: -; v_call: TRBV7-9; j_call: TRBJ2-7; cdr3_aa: CASSLSGGYDRVEQYF; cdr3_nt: TGTGCCAGCAGCTTGTCGGGGGGGTACGACCGGGTCGAGCAGTACTTC
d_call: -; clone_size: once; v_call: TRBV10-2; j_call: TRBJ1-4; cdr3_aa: CASSDPGRGEKLFF; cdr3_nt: TGCGCCAGCAGTGACCCGGGCCGGGGGGAAAAACTGTTTTTT
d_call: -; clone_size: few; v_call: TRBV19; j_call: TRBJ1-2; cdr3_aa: CASSGTPDNYGYTF; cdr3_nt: TGTGCCAGCAGCGGGACACCGGATAACTATGGCTACACCTTC
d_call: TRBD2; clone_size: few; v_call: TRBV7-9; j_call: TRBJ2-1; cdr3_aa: CASRQRELRVDEQFF; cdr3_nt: TGTGCCAGCAGACAGCGGGAGTTGAGGGTCGATGAGCAGTTCTTC
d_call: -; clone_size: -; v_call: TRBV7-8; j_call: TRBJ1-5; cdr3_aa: CASSPITGIGQPQHF; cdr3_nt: TGTGCCAGCAGCCCGATCACGGGGATCGGGCAGCCCCAGCATTTT
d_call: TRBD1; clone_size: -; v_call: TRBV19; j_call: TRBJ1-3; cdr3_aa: CASSMGDSSGNTIYF; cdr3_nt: TGTGCCAGTAGTATGGGGGACAGTTCTGGAAACACCATATATTTT
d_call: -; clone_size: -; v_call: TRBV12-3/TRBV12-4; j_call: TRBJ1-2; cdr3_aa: CASSPTGFYGYTF; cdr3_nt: TGTGCCAGCAGCCCCACAGGGTTCTATGGCTACACCTTC
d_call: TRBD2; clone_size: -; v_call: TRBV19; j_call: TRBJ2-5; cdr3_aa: CASSIPGGLETQYF; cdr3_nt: TGTGCCAGTAGTATTCCGGGAGGGCTGGAGACCCAGTACTTC
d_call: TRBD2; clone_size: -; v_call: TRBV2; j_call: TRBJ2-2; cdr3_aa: CASSLAEWSGELFF; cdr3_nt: TGTGCCAGCAGTCTAGCGGAGTGGAGCGGGGAGCTGTTTTTT
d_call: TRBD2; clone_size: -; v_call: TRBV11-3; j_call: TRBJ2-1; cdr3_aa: CASSLDLAGGVNEQFF; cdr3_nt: TGTGCCAGCAGCTTAGACCTAGCGGGAGGTGTCAATGAGCAGTTCTTC
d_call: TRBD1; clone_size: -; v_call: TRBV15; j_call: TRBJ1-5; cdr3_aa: CATSRGTGDAQPQHF; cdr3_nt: TGTGCCACCAGCCGAGGGACAGGGGACGCTCAGCCCCAGCATTTT
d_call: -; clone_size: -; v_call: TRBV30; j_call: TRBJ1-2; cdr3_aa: CASPGGGDYGYTF; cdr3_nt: TGTGCCTCGCCTGGGGGGGGTGACTATGGCTACACCTTC
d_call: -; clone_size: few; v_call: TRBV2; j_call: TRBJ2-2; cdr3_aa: CASSEARPPAGELFF; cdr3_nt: TGTGCCAGCAGTGAAGCGCGGCCCCCCGCCGGGGAGCTGTTTTTT
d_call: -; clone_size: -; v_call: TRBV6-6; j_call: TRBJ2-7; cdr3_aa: CASSPGGEQYF; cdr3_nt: TGTGCCAGCAGCCCTGGCGGTGAGCAGTACTTC
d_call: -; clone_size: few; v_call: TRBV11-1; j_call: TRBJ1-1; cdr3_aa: CASSERGLGAFF; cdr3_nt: TGTGCCAGCAGCGAACGGGGTCTTGGAGCTTTCTTT